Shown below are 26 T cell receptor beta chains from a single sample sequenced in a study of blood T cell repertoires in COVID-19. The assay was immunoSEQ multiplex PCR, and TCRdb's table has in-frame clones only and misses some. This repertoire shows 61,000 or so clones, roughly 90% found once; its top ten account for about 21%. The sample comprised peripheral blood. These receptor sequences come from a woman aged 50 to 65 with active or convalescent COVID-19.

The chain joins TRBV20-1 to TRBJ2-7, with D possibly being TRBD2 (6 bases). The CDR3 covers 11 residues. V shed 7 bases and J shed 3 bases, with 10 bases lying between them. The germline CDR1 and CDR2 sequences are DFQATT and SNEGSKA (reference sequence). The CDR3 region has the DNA TGCAGTGTACTGGGGGGCTACGAGCAGTACTTC. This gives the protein CSVLGGYEQYF.

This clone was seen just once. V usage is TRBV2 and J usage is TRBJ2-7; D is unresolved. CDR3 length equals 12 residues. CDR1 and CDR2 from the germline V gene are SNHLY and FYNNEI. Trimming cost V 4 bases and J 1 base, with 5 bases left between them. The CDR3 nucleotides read TGTGCCAGCAGTGCTATTTCCTACGAGCAGTACTTC. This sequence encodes CASSAISYEQYF. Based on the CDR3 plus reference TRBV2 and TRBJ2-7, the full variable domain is EPEVTQTPSHQVTQMGQEVILRCVPISNHLYFYWYRQILGQKVEFLVSFYNNEISEKSEIFDDQFSVERPDGSNFTLKIRSTKLEDSAMYFCASSAISYEQYFGPGTRLTVT.

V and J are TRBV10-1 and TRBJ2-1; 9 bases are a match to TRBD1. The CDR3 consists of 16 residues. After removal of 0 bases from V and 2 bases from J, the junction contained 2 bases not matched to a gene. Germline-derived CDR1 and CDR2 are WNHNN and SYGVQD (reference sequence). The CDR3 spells CASSESGTGTYNEQFF. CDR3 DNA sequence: TGCGCCAGCAGTGAGTCGGGGACAGGGACCTACAATGAGCAGTTCTTC.

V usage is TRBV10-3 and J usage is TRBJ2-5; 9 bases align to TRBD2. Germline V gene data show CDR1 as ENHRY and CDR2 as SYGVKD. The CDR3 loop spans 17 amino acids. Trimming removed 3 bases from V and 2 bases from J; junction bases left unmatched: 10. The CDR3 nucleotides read TGTGCCATCAGTGAATCGGGAGCGGGAGGAGTTCAAGAGACCCAGTACTTC. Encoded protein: CAISESGAGGVQETQYF.

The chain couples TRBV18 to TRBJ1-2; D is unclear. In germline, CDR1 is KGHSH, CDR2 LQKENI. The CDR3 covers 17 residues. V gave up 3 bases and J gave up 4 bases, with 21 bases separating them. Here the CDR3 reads CASSPAGISLETYGYTF. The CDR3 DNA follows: TGTGCCAGCTCACCCGCCGGGATTAGCCTAGAGACCTATGGCTACACCTTC.

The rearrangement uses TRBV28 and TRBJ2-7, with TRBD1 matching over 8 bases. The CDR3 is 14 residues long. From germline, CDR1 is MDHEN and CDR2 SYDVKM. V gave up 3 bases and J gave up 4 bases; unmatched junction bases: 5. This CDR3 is CASSLSRGRYEQYF. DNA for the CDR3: TGTGCCAGCAGTTTGTCCAGGGGGCGTTACGAGCAGTACTTC.

The CDR3 here is CASIRQTDADTQYF. The CDR3 DNA follows: TGTGCCAGCATCCGGCAGACAGATGCAGATACGCAGTATTTT. V and J are TRBV7-9 and TRBJ2-3; possible D gene TRBD1, 5 bases. V lost 7 bases to trimming and J lost 4 bases, with 15 bases between them. Per the germline V gene, CDR1 is SEHNR and CDR2 is FQNEAQ (reference sequence). The CDR3 consists of 14 residues.

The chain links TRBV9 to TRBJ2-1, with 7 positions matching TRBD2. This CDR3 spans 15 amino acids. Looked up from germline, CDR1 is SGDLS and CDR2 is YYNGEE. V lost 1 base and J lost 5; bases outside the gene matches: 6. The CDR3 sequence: CASSVWLAANNEQFF. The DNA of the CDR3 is TGTGCCAGCAGCGTATGGCTAGCGGCCAACAATGAGCAGTTCTTC.

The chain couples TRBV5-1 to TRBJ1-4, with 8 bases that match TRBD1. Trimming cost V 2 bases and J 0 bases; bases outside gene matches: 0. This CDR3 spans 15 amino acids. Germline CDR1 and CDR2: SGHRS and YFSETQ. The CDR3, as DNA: TGCGCCAGCAGCTTACAGGGGGCAACTAATGAAAAACTGTTTTTT. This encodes CASSLQGATNEKLFF.

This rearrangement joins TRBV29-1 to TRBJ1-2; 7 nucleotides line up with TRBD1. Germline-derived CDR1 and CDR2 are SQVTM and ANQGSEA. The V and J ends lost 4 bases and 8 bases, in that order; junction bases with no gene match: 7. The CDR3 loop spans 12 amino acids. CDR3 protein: CSVVRQGVGYTF. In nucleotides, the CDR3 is TGCAGCGTTGTCAGACAGGGAGTGGGCTACACCTTC.

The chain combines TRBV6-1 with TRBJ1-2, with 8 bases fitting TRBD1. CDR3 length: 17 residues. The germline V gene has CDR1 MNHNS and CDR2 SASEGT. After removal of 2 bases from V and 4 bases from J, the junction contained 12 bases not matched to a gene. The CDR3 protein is CASSESGSTGAIYGYTF. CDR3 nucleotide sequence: TGTGCCAGCAGTGAATCCGGGTCGACAGGGGCCATCTATGGCTACACCTTC.

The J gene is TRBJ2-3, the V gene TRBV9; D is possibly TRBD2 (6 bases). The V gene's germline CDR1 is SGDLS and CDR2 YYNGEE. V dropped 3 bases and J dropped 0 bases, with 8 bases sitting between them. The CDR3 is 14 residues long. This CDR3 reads CASSESGSTDTQYF. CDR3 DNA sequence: TGTGCCAGCAGCGAGAGCGGGAGCACAGATACGCAGTATTTT.

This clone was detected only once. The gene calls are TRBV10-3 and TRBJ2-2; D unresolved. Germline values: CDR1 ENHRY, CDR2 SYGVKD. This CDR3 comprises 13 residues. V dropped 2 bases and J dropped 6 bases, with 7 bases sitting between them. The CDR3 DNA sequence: TGTGCCATCAGTGAGGCGTCCGCCGGGGAGCTGTTTTTT. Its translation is CAISEASAGELFF.

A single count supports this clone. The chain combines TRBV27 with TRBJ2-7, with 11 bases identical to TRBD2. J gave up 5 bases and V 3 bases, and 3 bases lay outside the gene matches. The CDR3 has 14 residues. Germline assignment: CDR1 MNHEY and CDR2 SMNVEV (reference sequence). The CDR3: CASSFMTSGNEQYF. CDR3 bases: TGTGCCAGCAGTTTTATGACTAGCGGGAACGAGCAGTACTTC.

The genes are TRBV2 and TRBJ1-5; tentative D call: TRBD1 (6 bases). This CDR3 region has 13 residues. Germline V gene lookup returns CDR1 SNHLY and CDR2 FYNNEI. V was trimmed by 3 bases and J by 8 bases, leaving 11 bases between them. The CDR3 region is CASSEGALEPQHF. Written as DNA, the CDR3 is TGTGCCAGCAGTGAGGGGGCCTTAGAGCCCCAGCATTTT.

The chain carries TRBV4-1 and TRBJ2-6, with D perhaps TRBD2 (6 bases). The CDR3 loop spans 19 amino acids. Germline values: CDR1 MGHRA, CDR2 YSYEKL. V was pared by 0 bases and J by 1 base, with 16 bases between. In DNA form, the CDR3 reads TGCGCCAGCAGCCAAGAACCTCCGGACTATAATTCTGGGGCCAACGTCCTGACTTTC. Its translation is CASSQEPPDYNSGANVLTF.

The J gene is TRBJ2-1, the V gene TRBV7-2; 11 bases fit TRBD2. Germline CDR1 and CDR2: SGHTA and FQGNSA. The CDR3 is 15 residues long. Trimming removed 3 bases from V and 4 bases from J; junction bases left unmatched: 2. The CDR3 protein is CASSLTSGIYNEQFF. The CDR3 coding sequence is TGTGCCAGCAGCTTGACTAGCGGGATTTACAATGAGCAGTTCTTC.

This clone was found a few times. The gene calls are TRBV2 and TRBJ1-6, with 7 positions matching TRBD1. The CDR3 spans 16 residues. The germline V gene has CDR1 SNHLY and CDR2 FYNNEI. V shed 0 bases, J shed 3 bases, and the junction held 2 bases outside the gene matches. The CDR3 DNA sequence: TGTGCCAGCAGTGAAGCCCAGGGGGACTATAATTCACCCCTCCACTTT. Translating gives CASSEAQGDYNSPLHF.

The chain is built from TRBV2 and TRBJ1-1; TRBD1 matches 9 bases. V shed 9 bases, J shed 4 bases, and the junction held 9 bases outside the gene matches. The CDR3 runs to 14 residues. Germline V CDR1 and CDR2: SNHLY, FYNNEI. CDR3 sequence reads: CASKQGASVTEAFF. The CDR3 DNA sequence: TGTGCCAGTAAACAGGGGGCTTCGGTCACTGAAGCTTTCTTT. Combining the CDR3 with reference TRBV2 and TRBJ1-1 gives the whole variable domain EPEVTQTPSHQVTQMGQEVILRCVPISNHLYFYWYRQILGQKVEFLVSFYNNEISEKSEIFDDQFSVERPDGSNFTLKIRSTKLEDSAMYFCASKQGASVTEAFFGQGTRLTVV.

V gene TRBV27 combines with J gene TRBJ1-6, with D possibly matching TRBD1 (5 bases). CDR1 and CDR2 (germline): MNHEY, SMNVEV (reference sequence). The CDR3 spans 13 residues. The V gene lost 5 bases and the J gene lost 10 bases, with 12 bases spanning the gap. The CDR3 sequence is CASSQGSWSPLHF. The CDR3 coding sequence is TGTGCCAGCAGTCAGGGTAGCTGGTCACCCCTCCACTTT.

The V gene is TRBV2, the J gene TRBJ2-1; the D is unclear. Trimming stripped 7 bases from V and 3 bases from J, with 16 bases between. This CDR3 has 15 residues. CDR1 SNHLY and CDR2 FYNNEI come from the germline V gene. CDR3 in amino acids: CASIPENTIYNEQFF. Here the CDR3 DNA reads TGTGCCAGCATTCCCGAAAACACGATCTACAATGAGCAGTTCTTC.

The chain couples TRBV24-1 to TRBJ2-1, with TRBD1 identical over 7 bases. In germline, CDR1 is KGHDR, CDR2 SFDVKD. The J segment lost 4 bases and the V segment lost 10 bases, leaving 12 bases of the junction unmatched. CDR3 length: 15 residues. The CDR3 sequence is CATMLQGVSYNEQFF. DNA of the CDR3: TGTGCCACAATGTTGCAGGGGGTTTCTTACAATGAGCAGTTCTTC.

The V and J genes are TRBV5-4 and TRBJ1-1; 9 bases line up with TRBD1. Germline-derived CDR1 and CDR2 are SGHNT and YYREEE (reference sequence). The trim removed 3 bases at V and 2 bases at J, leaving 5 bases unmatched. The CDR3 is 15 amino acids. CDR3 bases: TGTGCCAGCAGCTATTTGGACAGGGGAAACACTGAAGCTTTCTTT. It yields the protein CASSYLDRGNTEAFF.

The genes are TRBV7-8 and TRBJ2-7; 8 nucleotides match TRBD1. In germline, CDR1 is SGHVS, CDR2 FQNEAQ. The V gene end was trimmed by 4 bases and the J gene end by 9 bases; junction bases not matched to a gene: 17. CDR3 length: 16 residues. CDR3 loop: CASSSLQRTTGDGQYF. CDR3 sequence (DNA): TGTGCCAGCAGCTCCCTCCAAAGAACGACAGGGGACGGGCAGTACTTC.

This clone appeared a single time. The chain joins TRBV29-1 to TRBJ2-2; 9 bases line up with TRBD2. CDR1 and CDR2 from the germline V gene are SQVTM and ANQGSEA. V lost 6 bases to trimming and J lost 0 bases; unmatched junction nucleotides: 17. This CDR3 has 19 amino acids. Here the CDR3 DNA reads TGCAGCGTCGCAGCATTAGCGGGAGAGGGTGGGGCGAACACCGGGGAGCTGTTTTTT. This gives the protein CSVAALAGEGGANTGELFF.

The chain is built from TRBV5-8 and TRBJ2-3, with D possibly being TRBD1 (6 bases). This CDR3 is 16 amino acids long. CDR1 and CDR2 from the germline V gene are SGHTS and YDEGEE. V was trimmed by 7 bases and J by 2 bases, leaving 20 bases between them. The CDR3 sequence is CASEELQGQDTDTQYF. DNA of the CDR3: TGTGCCAGCGAAGAATTACAGGGCCAAGACACAGATACGCAGTATTTT. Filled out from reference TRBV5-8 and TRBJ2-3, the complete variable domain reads EAGVTQSPTHLIKTRGQQATLRCSPISGHTSVYWYQQALGLGLQFLLWYDEGEERNRGNFPPRFSGRQFPNYSSELNVNALELEDSALYLCASEELQGQDTDTQYFGPGTRLTVL.